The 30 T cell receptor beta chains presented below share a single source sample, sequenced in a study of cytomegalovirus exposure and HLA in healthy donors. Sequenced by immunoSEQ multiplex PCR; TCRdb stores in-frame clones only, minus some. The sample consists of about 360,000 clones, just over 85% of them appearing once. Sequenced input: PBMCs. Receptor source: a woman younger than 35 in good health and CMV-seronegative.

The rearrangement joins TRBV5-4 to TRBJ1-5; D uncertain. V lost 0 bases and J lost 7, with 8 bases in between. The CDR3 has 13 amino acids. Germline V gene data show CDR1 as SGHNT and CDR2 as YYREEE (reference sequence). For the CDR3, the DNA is TGTGCCAGCAGCTTGGATTGGAGCCAGCCCCAGCATTTT. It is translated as CASSLDWSQPQHF. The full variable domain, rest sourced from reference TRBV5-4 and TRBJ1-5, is ETGVTQSPTHLIKTRGQQVTLRCSSQSGHNTVSWYQQALGQGPQFIFQYYREEENGRGNFPPRFSGLQFPNYSSELNVNALELDDSALYLCASSLDWSQPQHFGDGTRLSIL.

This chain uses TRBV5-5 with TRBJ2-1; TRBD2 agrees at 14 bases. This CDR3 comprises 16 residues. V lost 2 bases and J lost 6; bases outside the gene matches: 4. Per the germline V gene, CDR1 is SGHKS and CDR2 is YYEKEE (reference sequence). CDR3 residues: CASSLGTSGRTNEQFF. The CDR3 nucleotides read TGTGCCAGCAGCTTAGGGACTAGCGGGAGAACCAATGAGCAGTTCTTC.

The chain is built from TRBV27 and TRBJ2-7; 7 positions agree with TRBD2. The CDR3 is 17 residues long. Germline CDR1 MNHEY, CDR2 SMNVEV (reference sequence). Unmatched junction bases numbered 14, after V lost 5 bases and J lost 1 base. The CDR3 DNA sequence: TGTGCCAGCAGTGCGTTCCTGGGAGCGGGAAGGTCCTACGAGCAGTACTTC. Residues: CASSAFLGAGRSYEQYF.

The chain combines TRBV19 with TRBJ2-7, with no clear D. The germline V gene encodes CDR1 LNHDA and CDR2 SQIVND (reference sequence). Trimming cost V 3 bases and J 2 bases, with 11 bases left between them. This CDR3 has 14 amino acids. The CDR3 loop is CASSIGLTTYEQYF. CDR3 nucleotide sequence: TGTGCCAGTAGTATCGGGTTGACCACCTACGAGCAGTACTTC.

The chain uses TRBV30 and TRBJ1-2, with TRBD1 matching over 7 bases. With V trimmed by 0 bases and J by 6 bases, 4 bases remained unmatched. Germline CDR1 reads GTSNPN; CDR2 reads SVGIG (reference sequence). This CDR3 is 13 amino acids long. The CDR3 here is CAWSVGGGDGYTF. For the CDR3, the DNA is TGTGCCTGGAGTGTCGGAGGGGGCGATGGCTACACCTTC.

CDR3 region: CASRRTGGDVATEAFF. CDR3 nucleotides: TGTGCCAGCAGACGCACAGGGGGCGACGTTGCCACTGAAGCTTTCTTT. This chain uses TRBV7-3 with TRBJ1-1, with TRBD1 matching over 9 bases. Germline-derived CDR1 and CDR2 are SGHTA and FQGTGA. After removal of 6 bases from V and 4 bases from J, the junction contained 12 bases not matched to a gene. CDR3 length: 16 residues.

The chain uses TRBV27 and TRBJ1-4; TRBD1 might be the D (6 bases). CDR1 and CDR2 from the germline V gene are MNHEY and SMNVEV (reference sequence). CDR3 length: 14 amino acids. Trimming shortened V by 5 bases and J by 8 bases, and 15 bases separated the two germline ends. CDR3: CASSTRGRGEKLFF. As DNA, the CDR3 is TGTGCCAGCAGTACCCGAGGGAGGGGGGAAAAACTGTTTTTT.

The DNA for the CDR3 is TGTGCCGCGCACTCCACTGACAGGGGATATCAGCAGTACTTC. Translation: CAAHSTDRGYQQYF. This rearrangement joins TRBV6-5 to TRBJ2-7; TRBD1 matches at 8 bases. Germline CDR1 reads MNHEY; CDR2 reads SVGAGI. The CDR3 contains 14 residues. V shed 11 bases and J 8 bases; nucleotides not matched to a gene: 17.

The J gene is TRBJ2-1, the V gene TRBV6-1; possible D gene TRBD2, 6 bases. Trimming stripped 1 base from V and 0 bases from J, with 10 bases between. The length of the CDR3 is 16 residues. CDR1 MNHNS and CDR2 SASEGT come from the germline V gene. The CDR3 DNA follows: TGTGCCAGCAGTGAAGAGGTGGGGGGCTCCTACAATGAGCAGTTCTTC. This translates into CASSEEVGGSYNEQFF.

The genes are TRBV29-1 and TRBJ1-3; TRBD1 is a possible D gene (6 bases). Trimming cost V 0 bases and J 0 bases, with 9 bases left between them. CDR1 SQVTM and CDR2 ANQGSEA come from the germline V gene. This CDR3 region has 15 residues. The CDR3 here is CSVEDTGTSGNTIYF. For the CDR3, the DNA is TGCAGCGTTGAAGATACAGGGACCTCTGGAAACACCATATATTTT.

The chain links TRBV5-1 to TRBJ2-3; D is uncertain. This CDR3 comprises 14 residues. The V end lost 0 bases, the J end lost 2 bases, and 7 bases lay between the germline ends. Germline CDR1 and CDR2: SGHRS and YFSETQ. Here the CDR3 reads CASSLVEVTDTQYF. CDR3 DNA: TGCGCCAGCAGCTTGGTAGAGGTCACAGATACGCAGTATTTT.

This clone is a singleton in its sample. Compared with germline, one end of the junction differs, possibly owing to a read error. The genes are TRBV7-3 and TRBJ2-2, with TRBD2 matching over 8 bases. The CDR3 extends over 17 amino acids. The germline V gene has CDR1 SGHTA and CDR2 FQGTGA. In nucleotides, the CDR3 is TGTACCAGCAGCTTAACCCCGGGACTAGTAACGGGCGGGGAGCTGTTTTTT. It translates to CTSSLTPGLVTGGELFF.

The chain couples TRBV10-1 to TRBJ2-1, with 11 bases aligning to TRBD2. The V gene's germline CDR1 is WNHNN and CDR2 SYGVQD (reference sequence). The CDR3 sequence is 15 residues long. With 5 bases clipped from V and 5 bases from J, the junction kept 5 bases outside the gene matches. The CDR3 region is CASSKTSGTHNEQFF. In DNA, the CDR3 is TGCGCCAGCAGTAAGACTAGCGGGACCCACAATGAGCAGTTCTTC.

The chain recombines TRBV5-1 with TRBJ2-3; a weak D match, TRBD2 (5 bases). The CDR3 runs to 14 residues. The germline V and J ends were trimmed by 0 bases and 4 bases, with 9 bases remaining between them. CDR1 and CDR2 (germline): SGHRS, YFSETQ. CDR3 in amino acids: CASSLEVGADTQYF. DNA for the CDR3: TGCGCCAGCAGCTTGGAGGTGGGAGCAGATACGCAGTATTTT.

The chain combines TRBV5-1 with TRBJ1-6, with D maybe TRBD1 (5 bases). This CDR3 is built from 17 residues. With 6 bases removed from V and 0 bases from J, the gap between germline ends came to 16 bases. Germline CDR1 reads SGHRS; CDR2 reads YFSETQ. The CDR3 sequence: CASTPGPTDSYNSPLHF. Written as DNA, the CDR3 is TGCGCCAGCACCCCGGGCCCGACAGACTCCTATAATTCACCCCTCCACTTT.

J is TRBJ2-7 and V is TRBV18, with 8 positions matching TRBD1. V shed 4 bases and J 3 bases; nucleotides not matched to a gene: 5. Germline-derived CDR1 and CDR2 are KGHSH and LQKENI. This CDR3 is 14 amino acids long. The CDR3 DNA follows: TGTGCCAGCTCACGGGGGGACAGGAGCTACGAGCAGTACTTC. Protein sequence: CASSRGDRSYEQYF.

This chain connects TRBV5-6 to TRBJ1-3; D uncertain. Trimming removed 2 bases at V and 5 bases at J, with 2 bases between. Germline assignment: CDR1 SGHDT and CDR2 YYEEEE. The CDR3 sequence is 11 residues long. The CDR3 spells CASSFRNTIYF. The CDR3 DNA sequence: TGTGCCAGCAGCTTTAGAAACACCATATATTTT.

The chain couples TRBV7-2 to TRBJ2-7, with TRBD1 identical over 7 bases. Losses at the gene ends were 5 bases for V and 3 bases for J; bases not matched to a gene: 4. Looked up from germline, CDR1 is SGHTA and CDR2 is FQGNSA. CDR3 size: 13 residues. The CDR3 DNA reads TGTGCCAGCAGCGACAGGGTGAACTACGAGCAGTACTTC. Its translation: CASSDRVNYEQYF.

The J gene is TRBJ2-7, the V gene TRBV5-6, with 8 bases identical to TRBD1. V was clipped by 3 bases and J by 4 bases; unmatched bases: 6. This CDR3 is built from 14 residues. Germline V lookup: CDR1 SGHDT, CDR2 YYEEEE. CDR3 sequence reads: CASSSRDRIYEQYF. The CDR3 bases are TGTGCCAGCAGCTCCAGGGACAGGATATACGAGCAGTACTTC. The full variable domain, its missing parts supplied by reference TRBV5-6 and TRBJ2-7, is DAGVTQSPTHLIKTRGQQVTLRCSPKSGHDTVSWYQQALGQGPQFIFQYYEEEERQRGNFPDRFSGHQFPNYSSELNVNALLLGDSALYLCASSSRDRIYEQYFGPGTRLTVT.

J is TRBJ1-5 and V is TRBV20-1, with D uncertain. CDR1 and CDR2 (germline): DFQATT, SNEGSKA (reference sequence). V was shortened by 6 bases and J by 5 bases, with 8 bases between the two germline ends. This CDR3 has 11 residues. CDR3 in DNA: TGCAGTGCAACGGTCGATCAGCCCCAGCATTTT. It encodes CSATVDQPQHF.

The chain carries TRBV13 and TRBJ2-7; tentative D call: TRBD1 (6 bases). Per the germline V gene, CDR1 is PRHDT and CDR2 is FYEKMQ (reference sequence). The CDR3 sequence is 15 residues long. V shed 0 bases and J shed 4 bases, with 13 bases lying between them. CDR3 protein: CASSLGPDRRYEQYF. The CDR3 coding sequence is TGTGCCAGCAGCTTAGGCCCTGACAGGAGATACGAGCAGTACTTC.

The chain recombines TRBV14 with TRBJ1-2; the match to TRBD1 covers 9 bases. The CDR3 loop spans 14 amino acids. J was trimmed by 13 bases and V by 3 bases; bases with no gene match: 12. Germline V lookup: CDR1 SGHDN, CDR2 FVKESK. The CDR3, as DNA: TGTGCCAGCAGCCACTTACAGGGACAGGGCCCTCGCACCTTC. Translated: CASSHLQGQGPRTF.

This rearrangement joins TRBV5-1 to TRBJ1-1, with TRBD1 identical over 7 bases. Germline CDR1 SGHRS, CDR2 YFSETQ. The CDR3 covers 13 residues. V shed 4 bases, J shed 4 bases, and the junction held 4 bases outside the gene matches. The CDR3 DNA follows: TGCGCCAGCAGCCAAGGACAGGTCACTGAAGCTTTCTTT. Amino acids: CASSQGQVTEAFF.

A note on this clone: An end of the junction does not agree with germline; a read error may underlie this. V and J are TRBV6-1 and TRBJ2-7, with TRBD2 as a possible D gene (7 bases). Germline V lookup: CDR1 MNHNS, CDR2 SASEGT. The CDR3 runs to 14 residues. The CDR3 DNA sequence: TGTGCCAGCAGTCCTGAACGAACATGGGGGGGCACGGACTTC. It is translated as CASSPERTWGGTDF.

The CDR3 coding sequence is TGTGCCAGCAGCCATCGACACGGACTCAATGAGCAGTTCTTC. Translation gives CASSHRHGLNEQFF. The chain combines TRBV14 with TRBJ2-1, with a weak D call TRBD2 (5 bases). From germline, CDR1 is SGHDN and CDR2 FVKESK. CDR3 size: 14 residues. Trimming cost V 3 bases and J 6 bases, with 12 bases left between them.

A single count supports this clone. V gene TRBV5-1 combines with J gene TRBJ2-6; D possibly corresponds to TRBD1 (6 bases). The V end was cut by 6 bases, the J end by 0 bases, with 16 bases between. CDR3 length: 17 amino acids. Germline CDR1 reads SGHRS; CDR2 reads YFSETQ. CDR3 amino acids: CASTTLDSTSGANVLTF. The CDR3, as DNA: TGCGCCAGCACAACACTGGACAGTACCTCTGGGGCCAACGTCCTGACTTTC.

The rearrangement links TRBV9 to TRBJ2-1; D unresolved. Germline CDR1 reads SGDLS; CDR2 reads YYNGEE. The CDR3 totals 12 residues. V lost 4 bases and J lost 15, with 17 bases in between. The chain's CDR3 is CASSSPLTRRFF. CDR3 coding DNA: TGTGCCAGCAGCTCTCCGTTGACTCGACGGTTCTTC.

CDR3 nucleotide sequence: TGTGCCAGCAGTTACACGACCGGGACTCAGCCCCACTTTGAGCAGTTCTTC. This translates into CASSYTTGTQPHFEQFF. The chain employs TRBV28 and TRBJ2-1, with D perhaps matching TRBD2 (6 bases). Germline V CDR1 and CDR2: MDHEN, SYDVKM. V lost 4 bases and J lost 9, with 25 bases in between. The CDR3 extends over 17 amino acids. Variable domain in full (rest from reference TRBV28 and TRBJ2-1): DVKVTQSSRYLVKRTGEKVFLECVQDMDHENMFWYRQDPGLGLRLIYFSYDVKMKEKGDIPEGYSVSREKKERFSLILESASTNQTSMYLCASSYTTGTQPHFEQFFGPGTRLTVL.

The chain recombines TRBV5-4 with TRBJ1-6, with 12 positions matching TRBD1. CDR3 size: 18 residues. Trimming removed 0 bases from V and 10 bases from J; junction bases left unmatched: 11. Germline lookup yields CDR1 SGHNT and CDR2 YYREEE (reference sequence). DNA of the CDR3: TGTGCCAGCAGCTTGGGTGGGACAGGGGGCGCAGCAGGATCACCCCTCCACTTT. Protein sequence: CASSLGGTGGAAGSPLHF.

CDR3 sequence (DNA): TGTGCCAGCAGTGAGGGACTAGTACTTCTCCAGTTCTTC. Encoded protein: CASSEGLVLLQFF. This sequence joins TRBV2 and TRBJ2-1, with 8 bases identical to TRBD2. Germline loops: CDR1 SNHLY, CDR2 FYNNEI. This CDR3 is 13 amino acids long. Trimming cost V 3 bases and J 13 bases; bases outside gene matches: 8.